A selection of T cell receptor beta chains follows, all from one sample in a study of cytomegalovirus exposure and HLA in healthy donors. Clones were read by immunoSEQ multiplex PCR, and TCRdb kept only the in-frame ones, dropping some. The table has approximately 76,000 clones, about two thirds seen once. The sample comprised PBMCs. Receptors were obtained from a man aged 30-40 years in good health and CMV-seropositive. CDR3s include the opening cysteine and the closing phenylalanine or tryptophan. The D gene is left open where the match is weak. Some rows have no size entry. The others give once, few or many, or a class for an expanded clone.

d_gene	abundance	v_gene	j_gene	CDR3aa	CDR3nt
TRBD2	NA	TRBV9	TRBJ2-3	CASSPGGRGGTDTQYF	TGTGCCAGCAGCCCCGGGGGGAGAGGAGGCACAGATACGCAGTATTTT
NA	NA	TRBV19	TRBJ1-5	CASTPMSAGHQPQHF	TGTGCCAGTACCCCAATGTCGGCAGGGCATCAGCCCCAGCATTTT
NA	NA	TRBV19	TRBJ1-2	CASSILRAYGYTF	TGTGCCAGTAGTATCCTCAGGGCCTATGGCTACACCTTC
TRBD1	few	TRBV28	TRBJ2-5	CASGDRGSDETQYF	TGTGCCAGCGGCGACAGGGGATCCGACGAGACCCAGTACTTC
TRBD2	NA	TRBV7-2	TRBJ2-5	CASSDSGGRETQYF	TGTGCCAGCAGCGATAGCGGGGGAAGAGAGACCCAGTACTTC
TRBD1	NA	TRBV2	TRBJ2-2	CASDRGTGELFF	TGTGCCAGCGACAGGGGAACCGGGGAGCTGTTTTTT
NA	NA	TRBV2	TRBJ1-3	CASSDYSRGTGNTIYF	TGTGCCAGCAGCGACTATTCTCGGGGGACTGGAAACACCATATATTTT
NA	NA	TRBV11-2	TRBJ2-1	CASSLALDRNEQFF	TGTGCCAGCAGCTTGGCCCTAGATCGCAATGAGCAGTTCTTC
NA	once	TRBV7-2	TRBJ1-1	CASSLVSRGTEAFF	TGTGCCAGCAGCTTAGTATCCAGGGGCACTGAAGCTTTCTTT
TRBD1	NA	TRBV5-1	TRBJ1-2	CASSLGAGGGYGYTF	TGCGCCAGCAGCTTGGGGGCAGGGGGTGGCTATGGCTACACCTTC
TRBD2	few	TRBV6-6	TRBJ2-7	CAGQRGPSYEQYF	TGTGCCGGCCAGCGGGGCCCCTCCTACGAGCAGTACTTC
NA	many	TRBV21-1	TRBJ1-1	CASSQENTEAFF	TGTGCCAGCAGCCAGGAGAACACTGAAGCTTTCTTT
NA	NA	TRBV7-2	TRBJ1-5	CASSSGDSHQPQHF	TGTGCCAGCAGCTCGGGGGATAGCCATCAGCCCCAGCATTTT
TRBD1	few	TRBV27	TRBJ2-6	CASSSPGQGPSGANVLTF	TGTGCCAGCAGTTCGCCGGGACAGGGTCCGTCTGGGGCCAACGTCCTGACTTTC
NA	NA	TRBV28	TRBJ1-2	CASRIMSPYGYTF	TGTGCCAGTCGTATCATGAGCCCCTATGGCTACACCTTC
NA	NA	TRBV5-5	TRBJ1-5	CASSLGGSQPQHF	TGTGCCAGCAGCTTGGGCGGGAGTCAGCCCCAGCATTTT
NA	few	TRBV6-5	TRBJ1-5	CASSQNREVAQPQHF	TGTGCCAGCAGCCAGAACAGGGAAGTGGCTCAGCCCCAGCATTTT
NA	NA	TRBV4-1	TRBJ2-7	CASSKQNAGLSYEQYF	TGCGCCAGCAGCAAACAAAACGCGGGCCTGTCCTACGAGCAGTACTTC
TRBD2	few	TRBV9	TRBJ2-1	CASSVDGAGGVGEQFF	TGTGCCAGCAGCGTAGATGGAGCGGGAGGGGTCGGGGAGCAGTTCTTC
TRBD1	few	TRBV19	TRBJ1-1	CASSIWDSWVGTEAFF	TGTGCCAGTAGTATTTGGGACAGTTGGGTAGGCACTGAAGCTTTCTTT
NA	NA	TRBV5-1	TRBJ2-7	CASSPWQGSPLEQYF	TGCGCCAGCAGCCCCTGGCAGGGGAGTCCCCTCGAGCAGTACTTC
NA	NA	TRBV15	TRBJ2-7	CATSRDWQGTYEQYF	TGTGCCACCAGCAGAGATTGGCAGGGGACCTACGAGCAGTACTTC
NA	NA	TRBV7-9	TRBJ2-3	CASSSTGSGDTQYF	TGTGCCAGCAGCTCCACAGGGTCCGGTGATACGCAGTATTTT
NA	NA	TRBV5-1	TRBJ1-3	CASSPGVGNTIYF	TGCGCCAGCAGCCCAGGGGTTGGAAACACCATATATTTT
NA	NA	TRBV5-5	TRBJ1-1	CASSFLDKNTEAFF	TGTGCCAGCAGCTTTCTCGACAAGAACACTGAAGCTTTCTTT
NA	NA	TRBV28	TRBJ2-7	CASSPVAGYSYEQYF	TGTGCCAGCAGCCCCGTGGCAGGGTACTCCTACGAGCAGTACTTC
TRBD1	NA	TRBV5-1	TRBJ1-2	CASSLVQGDYGYTF	TGCGCCAGCAGCTTGGTGCAGGGGGACTATGGCTACACCTTC
NA	NA	TRBV6-5	TRBJ2-6	CASSYSTAGANVLTF	TGTGCCAGCAGTTACTCTACTGCTGGGGCCAACGTCCTGACTTTC
NA	NA	TRBV7-9	TRBJ1-4	CASREGSSTNEKLFF	TGTGCCAGCAGAGAAGGTAGCAGCACTAATGAAAAACTGTTTTTT
TRBD1	NA	TRBV7-2	TRBJ2-3	CASSSQGADTQYF	TGTGCCAGCAGCTCACAGGGGGCAGATACGCAGTATTTT
NA	NA	TRBV5-4	TRBJ2-7	CASSDVDSLHEQYF	TGTGCCAGCAGCGACGTGGACAGTCTACACGAGCAGTACTTC
NA	NA	TRBV5-6	TRBJ2-5	CASSLRNGETQYF	TGTGCCAGCAGCCTTAGAAACGGGGAGACCCAGTACTTC
TRBD1	NA	TRBV2	TRBJ2-1	CASSQDRGREQFF	TGTGCCAGCAGTCAGGACAGGGGGCGTGAGCAGTTCTTC
TRBD1	NA	TRBV25-1	TRBJ2-3	CASSEYRGWYADTQYF	TGTGCCAGCAGTGAGTACAGGGGTTGGTATGCAGATACGCAGTATTTT
NA	NA	TRBV5-5	TRBJ2-5	CASSLEGEETQYF	TGTGCCAGCAGCTTGGAGGGGGAAGAGACCCAGTACTTC
TRBD2	NA	TRBV28	TRBJ2-1	CAILSHRGLAGGRSYNEQFF	TGTGCCATCCTAAGCCACCGGGGACTAGCGGGAGGGCGGTCCTACAATGAGCAGTTCTTC
TRBD1	NA	TRBV2	TRBJ1-5	CASSETGGSRQPQHF	TGTGCCAGCAGTGAAACAGGGGGCTCGCGGCAGCCCCAGCATTTT
TRBD2	NA	TRBV18	TRBJ2-1	CASSPRTSGQGEQFF	TGTGCCAGCTCACCCCGGACTAGCGGGCAGGGGGAGCAGTTCTTC
TRBD2	NA	TRBV28	TRBJ2-7	CASSYGDYSYEQYF	TGTGCCAGCAGTTATGGGGACTACTCCTACGAGCAGTACTTC
NA	few	TRBV5-4	TRBJ1-2	CASSLDPGTNYGYTF	TGTGCCAGCAGCTTGGATCCAGGGACTAACTATGGCTACACCTTC
NA	NA	TRBV28	TRBJ2-7	CASRKRQIASYEQYF	TGTGCCAGCAGAAAACGACAGATCGCGTCCTACGAGCAGTACTTC
TRBD1	NA	TRBV19	TRBJ1-2	CASSISPGQVESGYTF	TGTGCCAGTAGTATATCCCCCGGACAGGTCGAATCGGGCTACACCTTC
TRBD2	once	TRBV28	TRBJ2-7	CASETSGSGTYEQYF	TGTGCCAGTGAGACTAGCGGGTCAGGTACCTACGAGCAGTACTTC
NA	NA	TRBV7-8	TRBJ1-5	CASSLREGVEQPQHF	TGTGCCAGCAGCTTGAGAGAAGGGGTAGAACAGCCCCAGCATTTT
NA	NA	TRBV5-1	TRBJ2-6	CASSPITGVSGANVLTF	TGCGCCAGCAGCCCCATCACGGGAGTCTCTGGGGCCAACGTCCTGACTTTC
NA	NA	TRBV15	TRBJ1-2	CATSRASGTYGYTF	TGTGCCACCAGCAGAGCTTCCGGGACTTATGGCTACACCTTC
TRBD1	NA	TRBV30	TRBJ1-1	CAWNYRGLRHFEAFF	TGTGCCTGGAATTACAGGGGGCTCAGGCACTTTGAAGCTTTCTTT
TRBD1	once	TRBV28	TRBJ2-7	CASTAGTGRYEQYF	TGTGCCAGCACCGCGGGGACAGGTCGCTACGAGCAGTACTTC
NA	NA	TRBV7-9	TRBJ1-3	CASSPTQRGWDTIYF	TGTGCCAGCAGCCCGACCCAAAGGGGGTGGGACACCATATATTTT
NA	few	TRBV27	TRBJ2-7	CASSLMPGYEQYF	TGTGCCAGCAGTTTAATGCCGGGGTACGAGCAGTACTTC
TRBD2	few	TRBV5-1	TRBJ2-1	CASSKGLDNNEQFF	TGCGCCAGCAGCAAGGGACTAGACAACAATGAGCAGTTCTTC
NA	NA	TRBV11-1	TRBJ2-1	CASSSRDNYNEQFF	TGTGCCAGCAGCTCCCGGGACAACTACAATGAGCAGTTCTTC